Presented here are 17 T cell receptor beta chains from one specimen sequenced in a study of blood T cell repertoires in COVID-19. Here immunoSEQ multiplex PCR was the method, and the copy in TCRdb shows in-frame clones only, minus some. The sample shows 200,000 to 250,000 clones, about four fifths of them seen only once. The sample taken for sequencing was peripheral blood. The source of these receptors is a woman between 35 and 50 years old with acute or convalescent COVID-19.

V and J are TRBV3-1 (or the pseudogene TRBV3-2) and TRBJ2-1, with 11 bases lining up with TRBD1. This CDR3 is built from 19 residues. Trimming took 4 bases from V and 4 from J; bases not matched to a gene: 15. Germline V gene data show CDR1 as LGHDT and CDR2 as YNNKEL (reference sequence). The CDR3 nucleotides read TGTGCCAGCAGCCCAAAGGTGGACAGGGGGCCCTCCCTTTACAATGAGCAGTTCTTC. This gives the protein CASSPKVDRGPSLYNEQFF.

This chain uses TRBV27 with TRBJ1-5, with D possibly TRBD1 on 5 matching bases. CDR3 size: 16 residues. V lost 4 bases to trimming and J lost 1 base, with 14 bases between them. Looked up from germline, CDR1 is MNHEY and CDR2 is SMNVEV (reference sequence). The CDR3 DNA reads TGTGCCAGCAGTTCCACTCGGGGGGAAAGCAATCAGCCCCAGCATTTT. This gives the protein CASSSTRGESNQPQHF.

The CDR3 DNA is TGTGCCAGCAGCCAAGATCACACCAACAATGAGCAGTTCTTC. Its translation: CASSQDHTNNEQFF. The gene calls are TRBV4-2 and TRBJ2-1; D remains unclear. Per germline, CDR1 LGHNA and CDR2 YNFKEQ. This CDR3 region has 14 residues. V lost 0 bases and J lost 5, with 8 bases in between.

This clone was found a few times. The chain carries TRBV6-5 and TRBJ1-5; D unclear. Germline CDR1 reads MNHEY; CDR2 reads SVGAGI. The CDR3 has 11 amino acids. The V end was cut by 6 bases, the J end by 7 bases, with 7 bases between. DNA of the CDR3: TGTGCCAGCAGCGCACTCCAGCCCCAGCATTTT. It is translated as CASSALQPQHF.

The V and J genes are TRBV5-4 and TRBJ2-1; TRBD2 agrees at 7 bases. The germline V gene has CDR1 SGHNT and CDR2 YYREEE (reference sequence). V lost 1 base, J lost 10 bases, and 8 bases stayed unmatched. This CDR3 has 14 amino acids. The CDR3 sequence is CASSLTGGAVEQFF. The DNA of the CDR3 is TGTGCCAGCAGCTTGACGGGAGGAGCTGTGGAGCAGTTCTTC.

DNA for the CDR3: TGCGCCAGCAGCTTTAACACTAACTATGGCTACACCTTC. Its translation: CASSFNTNYGYTF. The genes are TRBV5-1 and TRBJ1-2; D gene uncertain. V dropped 2 bases and J dropped 0 bases, with 5 bases sitting between them. This CDR3 spans 13 amino acids. Germline V gene sequence: CDR1 SGHRS, CDR2 YFSETQ.

The rearrangement joins TRBV19 to TRBJ2-1; TRBD1 matches at 9 bases. Germline trimming cut 4 bases from V and 6 bases from J; bases unmatched to any gene: 7. The CDR3 sequence is 15 residues long. The germline V gene has CDR1 LNHDA and CDR2 SQIVND (reference sequence). The CDR3 loop is CASSTQWTGVNEQFF. In DNA form, the CDR3 reads TGTGCCAGTAGTACCCAATGGACAGGGGTCAATGAGCAGTTCTTC.

The chain combines TRBV10-3 with TRBJ2-3; TRBD1 matches at 7 bases. Per germline, CDR1 ENHRY and CDR2 SYGVKD. The trim removed 10 bases at V and 0 bases at J, leaving 7 bases unmatched. CDR3 length equals 14 residues. The CDR3 sequence: CATRQGTSTDTQYF. DNA for the CDR3: TGTGCCACAAGACAGGGAACTAGCACAGATACGCAGTATTTT.

CDR3: CASSKSFGRGETQYF. The CDR3 DNA is TGTGCCAGCAGTAAATCCTTTGGGCGCGGGGAGACCCAGTACTTC. This rearrangement joins TRBV25-1 to TRBJ2-5; possible D gene TRBD2, 5 bases. Germline CDR1 is MGHDK and CDR2 is SYGVNS. Trimming stripped 5 bases from V and 5 bases from J, with 18 bases between. The CDR3 has 15 amino acids.

This chain connects TRBV2 to TRBJ2-2; TRBD2 is a possible D gene (6 bases). This CDR3 is built from 15 residues. The germline CDR1 and CDR2 sequences are SNHLY and FYNNEI. V dropped 4 bases and J dropped 1 base, with 10 bases sitting between them. Written as DNA, the CDR3 is TGTGCCAGCAGTGGGACTATTCTGAACACCGGGGAGCTGTTTTTT. Its translation is CASSGTILNTGELFF.

The rearrangement uses TRBV12-3 or TRBV12-4 and TRBJ1-1; D unresolved. Trimming removed 6 bases at V and 3 bases at J, with 11 bases between. CDR3 length equals 13 residues. CDR3 loop: CASRAGQHTEAFF. The CDR3 coding sequence is TGTGCCAGCAGGGCTGGGCAGCACACTGAAGCTTTCTTT.

This chain joins TRBV10-2 and TRBJ2-7, with a possible D match to TRBD1 (7 bases). V was cut by 5 bases and J by 4 bases, with 12 bases left in between. Germline V gene sequence: CDR1 WSHSY, CDR2 SAAADI. The CDR3 covers 13 residues. The CDR3 DNA follows: TGCGCCAGCAGTACAGGGGCGGGGTACGAGCAGTACTTC. Encoded protein: CASSTGAGYEQYF.

The CDR3 loop is CASSPPGEVDGADTQYF. DNA for the CDR3: TGTGCCAGCAGTCCACCGGGGGAGGTAGACGGCGCAGATACGCAGTATTTT. The chain has TRBV6-4 and TRBJ2-3; the D gene is possibly TRBD2 (6 bases). Deletions cut 5 bases from V and 4 bases from J, with 22 bases between. This CDR3 is 17 amino acids long. From germline, CDR1 is MRHNA and CDR2 SNTAGT.

V gene TRBV18 combines with J gene TRBJ1-1; a weak D match, TRBD1 (5 bases). Germline values: CDR1 KGHSH, CDR2 LQKENI. V was clipped by 6 bases and J by 6 bases, with 14 bases between them. The CDR3 extends over 13 amino acids. Here the CDR3 DNA reads TGTGCCAGCTCGGCCCAACGACAGTCTGAAGCTTTCTTT. Its protein is CASSAQRQSEAFF.

A word on this clone: Sequence at one end of the junction differs from germline and may be a read error. The V and J genes are TRBV14 and TRBJ1-1, with TRBD1 matching over 7 bases. The germline V gene has CDR1 SGHDN and CDR2 FVKESK. CDR3 length equals 21 residues. The CDR3 DNA reads as TGTGCCAGCAGTCAAGATTCATCAGTTTTCGGGCTAGGGGGCGGTGAGGCTGAAGCTTTCTTT. This translates into CASSQDSSVFGLGGGEAEAFF.

The chain employs TRBV3-1 (or the pseudogene TRBV3-2) and TRBJ1-4; D is unclear. The CDR3 length is 18 residues. CDR1 and CDR2 from the germline V gene are LGHDT and YNNKEL (reference sequence). With 3 bases removed from V and 4 bases from J, the gap between germline ends came to 21 bases. CDR3 in amino acids: CASSHKKTLEGGNEKLFF. CDR3 in DNA: TGTGCCAGCAGCCACAAAAAGACATTGGAGGGCGGTAATGAAAAACTGTTTTTT.

This rearrangement joins TRBV25-1 to TRBJ1-2; 10 positions match TRBD1. The length of the CDR3 is 14 residues. Germline trimming cut 8 bases from V and 8 bases from J; bases unmatched to any gene: 11. Germline V gives CDR1 MGHDK, CDR2 SYGVNS. The CDR3 DNA follows: TGTGCCAGCTCCCGGGACAGGGGTTTAAACGGCTACACCTTC. This encodes CASSRDRGLNGYTF.